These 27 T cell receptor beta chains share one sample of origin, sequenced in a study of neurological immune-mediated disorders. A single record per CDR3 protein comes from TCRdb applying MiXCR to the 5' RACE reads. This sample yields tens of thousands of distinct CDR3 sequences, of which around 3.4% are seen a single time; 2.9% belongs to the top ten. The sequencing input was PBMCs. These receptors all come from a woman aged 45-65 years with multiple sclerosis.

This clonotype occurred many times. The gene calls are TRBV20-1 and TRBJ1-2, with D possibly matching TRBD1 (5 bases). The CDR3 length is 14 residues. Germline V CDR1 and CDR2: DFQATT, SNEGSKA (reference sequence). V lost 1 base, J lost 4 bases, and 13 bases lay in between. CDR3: CSARVGRESYGYTF. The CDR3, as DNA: TGCAGTGCTAGAGTTGGCAGGGAAAGCTATGGCTACACCTTC.

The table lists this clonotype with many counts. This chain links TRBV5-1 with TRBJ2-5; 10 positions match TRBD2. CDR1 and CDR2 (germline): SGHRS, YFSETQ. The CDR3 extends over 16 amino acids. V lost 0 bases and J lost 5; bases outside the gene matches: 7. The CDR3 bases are TGCGCCAGCAGCTTGGACTCTAGCGGGGGTGCTGAGACCCAGTACTTC. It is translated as CASSLDSSGGAETQYF.

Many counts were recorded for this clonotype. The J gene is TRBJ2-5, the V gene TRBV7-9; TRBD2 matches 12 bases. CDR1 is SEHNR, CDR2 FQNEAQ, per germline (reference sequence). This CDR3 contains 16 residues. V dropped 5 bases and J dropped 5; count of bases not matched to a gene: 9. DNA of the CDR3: TGTGCCAGCAGCACCGGGACTAGCGGGCCCGGGGAGACCCAGTACTTC. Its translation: CASSTGTSGPGETQYF.

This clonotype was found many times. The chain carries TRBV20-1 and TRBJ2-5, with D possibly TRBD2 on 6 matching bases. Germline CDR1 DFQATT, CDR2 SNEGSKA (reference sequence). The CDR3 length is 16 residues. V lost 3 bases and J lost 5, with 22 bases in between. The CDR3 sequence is CSARGALIGGEETQYF. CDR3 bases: TGCAGTGCTAGGGGCGCCCTAATAGGAGGGGAGGAGACCCAGTACTTC.

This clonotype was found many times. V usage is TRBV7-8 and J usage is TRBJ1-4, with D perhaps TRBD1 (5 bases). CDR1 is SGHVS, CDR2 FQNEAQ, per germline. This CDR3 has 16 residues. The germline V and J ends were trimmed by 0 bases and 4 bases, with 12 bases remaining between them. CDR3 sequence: CASSLARAGSNEKLFF. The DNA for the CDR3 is TGTGCCAGCAGCTTAGCTCGGGCAGGGAGTAATGAAAAACTGTTTTTT.

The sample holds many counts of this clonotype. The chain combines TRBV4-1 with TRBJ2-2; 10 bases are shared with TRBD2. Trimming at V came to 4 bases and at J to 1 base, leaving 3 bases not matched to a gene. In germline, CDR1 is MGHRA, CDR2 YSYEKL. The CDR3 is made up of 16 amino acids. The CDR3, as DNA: TGCGCCAGCAGCCTTCGGACTAGCGGGAACACCGGGGAGCTGTTTTTT. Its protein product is CASSLRTSGNTGELFF.

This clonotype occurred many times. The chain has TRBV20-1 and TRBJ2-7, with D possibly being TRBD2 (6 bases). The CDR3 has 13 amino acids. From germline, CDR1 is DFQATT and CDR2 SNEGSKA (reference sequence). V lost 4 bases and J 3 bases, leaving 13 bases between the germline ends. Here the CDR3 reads CSATPLASYEQYF. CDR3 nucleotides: TGCAGTGCTACCCCTCTAGCGAGCTACGAGCAGTACTTC.

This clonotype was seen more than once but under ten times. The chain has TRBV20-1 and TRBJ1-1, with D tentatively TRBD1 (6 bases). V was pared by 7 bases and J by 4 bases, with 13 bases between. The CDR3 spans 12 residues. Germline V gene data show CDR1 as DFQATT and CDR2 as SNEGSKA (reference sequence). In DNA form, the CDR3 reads TGCAGTGTCCGCGGGGGCCTCACTGAAGCTTTCTTT. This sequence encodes CSVRGGLTEAFF.

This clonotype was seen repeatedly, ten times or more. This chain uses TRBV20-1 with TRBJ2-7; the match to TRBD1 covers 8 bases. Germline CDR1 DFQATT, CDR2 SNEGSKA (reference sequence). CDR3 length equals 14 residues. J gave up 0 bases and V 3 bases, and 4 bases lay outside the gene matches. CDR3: CSASGTGSSYEQYF. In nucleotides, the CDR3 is TGCAGTGCTAGTGGGACAGGAAGCTCCTACGAGCAGTACTTC.

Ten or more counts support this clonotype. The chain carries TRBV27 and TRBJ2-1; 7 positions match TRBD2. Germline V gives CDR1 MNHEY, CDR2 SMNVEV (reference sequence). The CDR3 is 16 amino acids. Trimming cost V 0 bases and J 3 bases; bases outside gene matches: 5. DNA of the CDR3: TGTGCCAGCAGTTTATCAGTGCGGGGGAGCTACAATGAGCAGTTCTTC. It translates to CASSLSVRGSYNEQFF.

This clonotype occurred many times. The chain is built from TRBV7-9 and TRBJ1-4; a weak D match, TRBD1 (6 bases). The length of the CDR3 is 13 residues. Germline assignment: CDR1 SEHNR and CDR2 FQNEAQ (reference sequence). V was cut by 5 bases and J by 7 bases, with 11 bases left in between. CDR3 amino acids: CASSEGQAEKLFF. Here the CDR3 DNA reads TGTGCCAGCAGCGAGGGACAAGCTGAAAAACTGTTTTTT.

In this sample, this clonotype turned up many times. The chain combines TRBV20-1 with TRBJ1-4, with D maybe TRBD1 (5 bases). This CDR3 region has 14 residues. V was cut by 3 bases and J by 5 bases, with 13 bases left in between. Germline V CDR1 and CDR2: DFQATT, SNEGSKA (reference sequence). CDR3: CSARKGTLNEKLFF. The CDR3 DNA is TGCAGTGCTAGGAAGGGGACCTTAAATGAAAAACTGTTTTTT.

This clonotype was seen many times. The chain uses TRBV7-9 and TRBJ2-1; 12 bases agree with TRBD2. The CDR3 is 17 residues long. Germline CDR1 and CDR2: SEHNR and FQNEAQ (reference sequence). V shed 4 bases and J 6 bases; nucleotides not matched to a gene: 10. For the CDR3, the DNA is TGTGCCAGCAGCTCGAGGACTAGCGGGGAGTTCTTCAATGAGCAGTTCTTC. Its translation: CASSSRTSGEFFNEQFF.

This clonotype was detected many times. The CDR3, as DNA: TGCAGCGTGGCGGGGGGTCGCGGGACGGCCACCGGGGAGCTGTTTTTT. Translating gives CSVAGGRGTATGELFF. This chain uses TRBV29-1 with TRBJ2-2, with TRBD2 identical over 8 bases. CDR1 SQVTM and CDR2 ANQGSEA come from the germline V gene. The CDR3 extends over 16 amino acids. J lost 4 bases, V lost 6 bases, and 13 bases had no gene match.

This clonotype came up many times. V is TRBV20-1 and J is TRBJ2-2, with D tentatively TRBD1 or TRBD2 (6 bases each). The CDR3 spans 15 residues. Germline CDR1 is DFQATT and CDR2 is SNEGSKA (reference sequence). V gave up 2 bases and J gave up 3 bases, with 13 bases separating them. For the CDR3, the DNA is TGCAGTGCTAGAAGGGGGGCCCTTGACACCGGGGAGCTGTTTTTT. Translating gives CSARRGALDTGELFF.

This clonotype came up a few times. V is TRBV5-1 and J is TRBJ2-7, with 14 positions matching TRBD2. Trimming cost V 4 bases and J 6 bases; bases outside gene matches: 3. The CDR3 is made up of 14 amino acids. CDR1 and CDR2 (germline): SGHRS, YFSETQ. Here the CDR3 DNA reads TGCGCCAGCAGCCGAGGGACTAGCGGGGGCGAGCAGTACTTC. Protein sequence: CASSRGTSGGEQYF.

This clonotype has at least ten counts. CDR3 sequence: CASSTSGGPEKLFF. CDR3 in DNA: TGCGCCAGCAGCACGTCAGGGGGACCTGAAAAACTGTTTTTT. This chain links TRBV5-1 with TRBJ1-4; 7 bases are shared with TRBD1. CDR1 is SGHRS, CDR2 YFSETQ, per germline. Trimming took 4 bases from V and 7 from J; bases not matched to a gene: 7. This CDR3 contains 14 residues.

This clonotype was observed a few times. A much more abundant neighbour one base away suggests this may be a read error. The CDR3 sequence is CASSLIYSGGARREQYF. CDR3 DNA sequence: TGTGCCAGCAGCTTGATATATAGCGGGGGGGCTCGTCGTGAGCAGTACTTC. V and J are TRBV7-2 and TRBJ2-7, with TRBD2 matching over 11 bases. Looked up from germline, CDR1 is SGHTA and CDR2 is FQGNSA. With V trimmed by 3 bases and J by 7 bases, 14 bases remained unmatched. The CDR3 spans 17 residues.

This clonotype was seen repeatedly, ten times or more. The CDR3 DNA is TGTGCCACCAGTGATTTGATGGGGAGGAAGGCCCCCTACGAGCAGTACTTC. This encodes CATSDLMGRKAPYEQYF. The V gene is TRBV24-1, the J gene TRBJ2-7, with D perhaps matching TRBD2 (6 bases). Per the germline V gene, CDR1 is KGHDR and CDR2 is SFDVKD. With 0 bases removed from V and 2 bases from J, the gap between germline ends came to 16 bases. CDR3 size: 17 residues.

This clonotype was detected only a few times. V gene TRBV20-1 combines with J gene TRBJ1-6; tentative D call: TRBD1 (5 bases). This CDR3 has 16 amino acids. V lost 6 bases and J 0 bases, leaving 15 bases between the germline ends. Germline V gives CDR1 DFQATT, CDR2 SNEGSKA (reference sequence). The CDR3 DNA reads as TGCAGTGCAACCGAGGGACGAAGCTCCTATAATTCACCCCTCCACTTT. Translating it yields CSATEGRSSYNSPLHF.

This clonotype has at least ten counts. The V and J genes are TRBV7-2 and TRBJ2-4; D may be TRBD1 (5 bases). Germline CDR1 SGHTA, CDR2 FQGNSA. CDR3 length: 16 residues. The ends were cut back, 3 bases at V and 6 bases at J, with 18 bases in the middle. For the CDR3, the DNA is TGTGCCAGCAGCTTTCAACGGAGACCAAGGGGAAACATTCAGTACTTC. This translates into CASSFQRRPRGNIQYF.

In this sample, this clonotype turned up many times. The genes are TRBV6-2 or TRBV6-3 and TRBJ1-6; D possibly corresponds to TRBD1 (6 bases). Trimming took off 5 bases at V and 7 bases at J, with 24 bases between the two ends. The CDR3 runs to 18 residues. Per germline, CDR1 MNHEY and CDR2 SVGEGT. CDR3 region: CASSSYGDWTALNSPLHF. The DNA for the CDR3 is TGTGCCAGCAGTAGTTACGGGGATTGGACAGCTCTCAATTCACCCCTCCACTTT.

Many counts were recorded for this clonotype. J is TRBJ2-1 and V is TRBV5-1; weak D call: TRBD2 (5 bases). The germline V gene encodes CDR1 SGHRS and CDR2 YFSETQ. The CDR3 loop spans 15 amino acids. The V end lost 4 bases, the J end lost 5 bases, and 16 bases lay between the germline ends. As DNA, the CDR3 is TGCGCCAGCAGCCGCGACTGGCCCGGGGACAATGAGCAGTTCTTC. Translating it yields CASSRDWPGDNEQFF.

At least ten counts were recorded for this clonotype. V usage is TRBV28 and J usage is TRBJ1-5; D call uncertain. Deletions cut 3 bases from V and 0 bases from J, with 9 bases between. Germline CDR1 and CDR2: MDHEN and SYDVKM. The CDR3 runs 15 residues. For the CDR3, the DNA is TGTGCCAGCAGTTTTTTAGTCGCTAGCAATCAGCCCCAGCATTTT. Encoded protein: CASSFLVASNQPQHF.

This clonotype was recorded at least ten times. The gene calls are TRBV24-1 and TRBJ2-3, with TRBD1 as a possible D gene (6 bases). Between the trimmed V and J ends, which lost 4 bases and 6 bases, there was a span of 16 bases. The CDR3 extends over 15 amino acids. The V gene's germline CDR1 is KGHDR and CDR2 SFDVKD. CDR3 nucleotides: TGTGCCACCAGTGACTGGGACACCCGTGGCGATACGCAGTATTTT. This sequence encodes CATSDWDTRGDTQYF.

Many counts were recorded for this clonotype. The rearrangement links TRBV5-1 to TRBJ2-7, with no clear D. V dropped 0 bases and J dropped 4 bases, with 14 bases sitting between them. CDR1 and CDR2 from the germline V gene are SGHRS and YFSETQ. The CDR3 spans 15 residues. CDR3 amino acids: CASSLGGLMSYEQYF. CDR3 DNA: TGCGCCAGCAGCTTGGGTGGCCTGATGAGTTACGAGCAGTACTTC.

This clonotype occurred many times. The CDR3 spells CSARRTGANYGYTF. Here the CDR3 DNA reads TGCAGTGCTCGGCGGACTGGAGCTAACTATGGCTACACCTTC. V is TRBV20-1 and J is TRBJ1-2; D is undetermined. The V gene lost 5 bases and the J gene lost 0 bases, with 13 bases spanning the gap. CDR3 length equals 14 residues. Germline CDR1 is DFQATT and CDR2 is SNEGSKA (reference sequence).